This entry lists 25 T cell receptor beta chains sequenced from one sample in a study of regulatory T cells in long-lasting Graves disease. Researchers made TCR beta libraries by using iRepertoire HTBI primers and running Arm-PCR on CDR3 regions. TCRdb recomputed calls from the multiplex PCR reads with MiXCR, one row per CDR3 protein. The sample consists of about 310,000 distinct CDR3 sequences, 18% of them appearing once. Specified time point: newly diagnosed GD, antithyroid drugs for less than 3 months. From PBMCs, RNA was extracted and then used to make the TCR library. The specimen was peripheral blood mononuclear cells (PBMCs), collected at new diagnosis, from a patient treated with antithyroid drugs. The receptors stem from a female donor with Graves disease.

This clonotype was observed at least ten times. The chain joins TRBV27 to TRBJ2-7; D not certain. The CDR3 has 13 amino acids. V was clipped by 7 bases and J by 2 bases, with 12 bases between them. The V gene's germline CDR1 is MNHEY and CDR2 SMNVEV (reference sequence). The CDR3 protein is CASKGPRTYEQYF. Written as DNA, the CDR3 is TGTGCCAGCAAAGGTCCCCGGACCTACGAGCAGTACTTC.

V and J are TRBV5-4 and TRBJ2-6; D unresolved. The CDR3 spans 15 residues. V lost 3 bases and J lost 2, with 9 bases in between. Germline CDR1 reads SGHNT; CDR2 reads YYREEE (reference sequence). The CDR3 DNA reads TGTGCCAGCAGCTCCAAGGATCCTGGGGCCAACGTCCTGACTTTC. It encodes CASSSKDPGANVLTF. The variable domain in full, with the rest retrieved from reference TRBV5-4 and TRBJ2-6, is ETGVTQSPTHLIKTRGQQVTLRCSSQSGHNTVSWYQQALGQGPQFIFQYYREEENGRGNFPPRFSGLQFPNYSSELNVNALELDDSALYLCASSSKDPGANVLTFGAGSRLTVL.

This clonotype was seen many times. The chain uses TRBV28 and TRBJ2-5, with D perhaps matching TRBD1 (5 bases). The germline CDR1 and CDR2 sequences are MDHEN and SYDVKM. The CDR3 contains 15 residues. Trimming pared 5 bases from V and 2 bases from J, leaving 15 bases between. The CDR3 protein is CASSPLDTAQETQYF. The CDR3 coding sequence is TGTGCCAGCAGTCCCCTGGACACCGCACAAGAGACCCAGTACTTC.

This clonotype was seen ten or more times. This sequence joins TRBV12-3 or TRBV12-4 and TRBJ1-1; D is unresolved. CDR3 size: 16 residues. Trimming removed 6 bases at V and 4 bases at J, with 21 bases between. Here the CDR3 reads CASSPPGPRGGTEAFF. For the CDR3, the DNA is TGTGCCAGCAGCCCTCCGGGCCCCCGGGGAGGCACTGAAGCTTTCTTT.

This clonotype was counted ten times or more. The chain has TRBV7-2 and TRBJ2-5, with 8 bases fitting TRBD2. The CDR3 runs 14 residues. V was clipped by 2 bases and J by 9 bases; unmatched bases: 8. Germline CDR1 is SGHTA and CDR2 is FQGNSA. The DNA for the CDR3 is TGTGCCAGCAGCTTAATAGCGGGGCCCCGGGCCCAGTACTTC. Amino acid sequence: CASSLIAGPRAQYF. Together with reference TRBV7-2 and TRBJ2-5, the CDR3 gives the full variable domain: GAGVSQSPSNKVTEKGKDVELRCDPISGHTALYWYRQSLGQGLEFLIYFQGNSAPDKSGLPSDRFSAERTGGSVSTLTIQRTQQEDSAVYLCASSLIAGPRAQYFGPGTRLLVL.

This clonotype was observed many times. The chain has TRBV12-3 or TRBV12-4 and TRBJ2-2; 9 bases are shared with TRBD1. J was trimmed by 3 bases and V by 6 bases; bases with no gene match: 8. The CDR3 extends over 16 amino acids. In DNA, the CDR3 is TGTGCCAGCAGAAGAACAGGGGGCTATTACACCGGGGAGCTGTTTTTT. Its protein product is CASRRTGGYYTGELFF.

This clonotype was seen many times. This chain links TRBV12-3 or TRBV12-4 with TRBJ2-4, with 7 positions matching TRBD1. CDR3 length: 17 residues. The V segment lost 6 bases and the J segment 0 bases; nucleotides outside the gene matches: 11. The CDR3 bases are TGTGCCAGCAGCCCTCAGTCGGGACAGCTAGCCAAAAACATTCAGTACTTC. Amino acids: CASSPQSGQLAKNIQYF.

Notes on this clonotype: At one end the junction does not follow the germline gene, possibly because of a read error. This chain links TRBV5-6 with TRBJ1-1; 8 bases line up with TRBD1. The germline V gene has CDR1 SGHDT and CDR2 YYEEEE. There are 14 residues in the CDR3. This CDR3 reads CAGSLGDRPPEAFF. CDR3 DNA sequence: TGTGCCGGCAGCTTGGGGGACAGGCCCCCCGAAGCTTTCTTT.

This chain connects TRBV27 to TRBJ2-2; 11 bases align to TRBD2. This CDR3 contains 16 residues. Germline lookup yields CDR1 MNHEY and CDR2 SMNVEV (reference sequence). The ends lost 6 bases at V and 3 bases at J; junction bases unmatched: 6. In DNA form, the CDR3 reads TGTGCCAGCAGACATAGCGGGAGGGCCGACACCGGGGAGCTGTTTTTT. Protein product: CASRHSGRADTGELFF.

Many counts were recorded for this clonotype. The chain is built from TRBV11-2 and TRBJ1-4, with 7 bases aligning to TRBD1. Germline CDR1 is SGHAT and CDR2 is FQNNGV. The CDR3 has 15 amino acids. V dropped 3 bases and J dropped 4; count of bases not matched to a gene: 5. DNA of the CDR3: TGTGCCAGCAGCTTTCGACAGGGTTTTAATGAAAAACTGTTTTTT. As protein: CASSFRQGFNEKLFF. The variable domain in full, completed from reference TRBV11-2 and TRBJ1-4, reads EAGVAQSPRYKIIEKRQSVAFWCNPISGHATLYWYQQILGQGPKLLIQFQNNGVVDDSQLPKDRFSAERLKGVDSTLKIQPAKLEDSAVYLCASSFRQGFNEKLFFGSGTQLSVL.

This chain uses TRBV12-3 or TRBV12-4 with TRBJ2-5; TRBD2 matches 9 bases. V lost 3 bases to trimming and J lost 4 bases; unmatched junction nucleotides: 6. CDR3 length: 15 residues. The CDR3 coding sequence is TGTGCCAGCAGTTTGGGTCTAGCGGGAAGAGAGACCCAGTACTTC. Translated: CASSLGLAGRETQYF.

This clonotype was counted between two and nine times. J is TRBJ2-2 and V is TRBV9; D call uncertain. Germline loops: CDR1 SGDLS, CDR2 YYNGEE. The CDR3 runs to 12 residues. V was cut by 4 bases and J by 9 bases, with 10 bases left in between. The DNA of the CDR3 is TGTGCCAGCAGCCCAGGACCCAGGGAGCTGTTTTTT. This encodes CASSPGPRELFF.

This clonotype was recorded at least ten times. V is TRBV6-5 and J is TRBJ2-2; no clear D gene. V shed 4 bases and J shed 6 bases, with 15 bases lying between them. The CDR3 totals 15 residues. Germline V gives CDR1 MNHEY, CDR2 SVGAGI. The CDR3 region has the DNA TGTGCCAGCAGTTTATTACCACTACGTCCCGGGGAGCTGTTTTTT. It yields the protein CASSLLPLRPGELFF.

There are many counts of this clonotype. The rearrangement joins TRBV24-1 to TRBJ1-2; D unclear. There are 14 residues in the CDR3. Per germline, CDR1 KGHDR and CDR2 SFDVKD. V shed 3 bases and J shed 8 bases, with 15 bases lying between them. This CDR3 is CATSDPPGAGGYTF. The DNA of the CDR3 is TGTGCCACCAGTGATCCTCCAGGCGCGGGGGGCTACACCTTC.

This clonotype showed up just a few times. This chain uses TRBV6-5 with TRBJ2-1; D may be TRBD2 (6 bases). The germline CDR1 and CDR2 sequences are MNHEY and SVGAGI. V dropped 1 base and J dropped 0 bases, with 10 bases sitting between them. The CDR3 length is 16 residues. The CDR3 DNA is TGTGCCAGCAGTTACTTGGTCGGGAGCTCCTACAATGAGCAGTTCTTC. Translating gives CASSYLVGSSYNEQFF.

This clonotype was counted a few times. This sequence joins TRBV4-1 and TRBJ2-4; no firm D call. CDR3 length: 15 residues. Trimming cost V 2 bases and J 1 base, with 9 bases left between them. Germline lookup yields CDR1 MGHRA and CDR2 YSYEKL. The CDR3 sequence is CASSQLRLAKNIQYF. In DNA form, the CDR3 reads TGCGCCAGCAGCCAACTCCGGTTGGCCAAAAACATTCAGTACTTC.

Only a few counts were recorded for this clonotype. V gene TRBV5-1 combines with J gene TRBJ2-5; 11 nucleotides line up with TRBD2. Germline loops: CDR1 SGHRS, CDR2 YFSETQ. V lost 6 bases and J lost 4; bases outside the gene matches: 11. The CDR3 has 16 amino acids. In DNA, the CDR3 is TGCGCCAGCACCGAAACTAGCGGGAGAGGGGGAGAGACCCAGTACTTC. This encodes CASTETSGRGGETQYF.

The chain carries TRBV7-9 and TRBJ1-1, with unresolved D. The V gene's germline CDR1 is SEHNR and CDR2 FQNEAQ (reference sequence). This CDR3 is built from 14 residues. The V end lost 3 bases, the J end lost 1 base, and 9 bases lay between the germline ends. CDR3 nucleotides: TGTGCCAGCAGCTTGGCAAGAAAGAACACTGAAGCTTTCTTT. Translated: CASSLARKNTEAFF.

This clonotype came up many times. The rearrangement links TRBV27 to TRBJ1-5; D gene unclear. V dropped 6 bases and J dropped 4 bases, with 10 bases sitting between them. Germline CDR1 and CDR2: MNHEY and SMNVEV (reference sequence). This CDR3 has 13 amino acids. CDR3 nucleotides: TGTGCCAGCAGCCCCCGACGGAATCAGCCCCAGCATTTT. Residues: CASSPRRNQPQHF.

This clonotype occurred many times. Here the CDR3 DNA reads TGTGCCAGCAGTCCCGAGGGACAGTCATACAATGAGCAGTTCTTC. It translates to CASSPEGQSYNEQFF. The rearrangement uses TRBV6-1 and TRBJ2-1, with 7 nucleotides matching TRBD1. CDR1 is MNHNS and CDR2 is SASEGT in the germline V gene. This CDR3 is 15 amino acids long. V was clipped by 5 bases and J by 4 bases; unmatched bases: 8.

As concerns this clonotype: This could be a read error, since a much larger clone is one nucleotide away. The chain links TRBV7-7 to TRBJ2-5, with D perhaps TRBD2 (7 bases). The CDR3 contains 15 residues. The germline gives CDR1 SSHAT, CDR2 FNYEAQ (reference sequence). CDR3 protein: CASSLGGDSQETQYF. The CDR3 DNA sequence: TGTGCTAGCAGCTTAGGGGGGGACTCCCAAGAGACCCAGTACTTC.

In its sample, this clonotype was seen many times. The chain recombines TRBV10-3 with TRBJ1-6; 10 bases are a match to TRBD1. Germline CDR1 reads ENHRY; CDR2 reads SYGVKD. V was clipped by 11 bases and J by 8 bases; unmatched bases: 9. The CDR3 consists of 14 residues. CDR3 coding DNA: TGTGCCTTCGGGACAGGGGAAAAGGATTCACCCCTCCACTTT. Translation gives CAFGTGEKDSPLHF.

This sequence joins TRBV18 and TRBJ2-4, with 9 bases aligning to TRBD1. V lost 3 bases and J lost 0; bases outside the gene matches: 9. The CDR3 spans 18 residues. Germline V gene lookup returns CDR1 KGHSH and CDR2 LQKENI. CDR3 residues: CASSPLTGGMLAKNIQYF. The CDR3 DNA reads TGTGCCAGCTCACCCCTGACAGGGGGGATGTTAGCCAAAAACATTCAGTACTTC.

This clonotype was seen a few times. The chain couples TRBV7-9 to TRBJ2-5; D may be TRBD1 or TRBD2 (5 bases each). Germline V gene data show CDR1 as SEHNR and CDR2 as FQNEAQ (reference sequence). Trimming removed 1 base from V and 5 bases from J, with 17 bases in between. This CDR3 is built from 16 residues. The CDR3 DNA reads as TGTGCCAGCAGCTTAGGCGAGGGGTGGCTAGCCGAGACCCAGTACTTC. Its translation is CASSLGEGWLAETQYF. Drawing the rest from reference TRBV7-9 and TRBJ2-5, the complete variable domain is DTGVSQNPRHKITKRGQNVTFRCDPISEHNRLYWYRQTLGQGPEFLTYFQNEAQLEKSRLLSDRFSAERPKGSFSTLEIQRTEQGDSAMYLCASSLGEGWLAETQYFGPGTRLLVL.

The gene calls are TRBV6-2 or TRBV6-3 and TRBJ1-1; perhaps TRBD1 as D (6 bases). Germline lookup yields CDR1 MNHEY and CDR2 SVGEGT. The CDR3 spans 15 residues. Trimming stripped 2 bases from V and 6 bases from J, with 16 bases between. The CDR3: CASSYPQGGRAEAFF. For the CDR3, the DNA is TGTGCCAGCAGTTACCCACAGGGTGGAAGAGCTGAAGCTTTCTTT.